The text below deals with one T cell receptor beta chain. The sample comes from a study of blood T cell repertoires in COVID-19. TCRdb's table, derived via immunoSEQ multiplex PCR, lists solely in-frame clones and lacks some. The table has 130,000 to 150,000 clones, about 87% seen once; the top ten hold over 0.75%. This CDR3 comprises 16 residues. V lost 4 bases and J lost 3; bases outside the gene matches: 11. CDR1 is GTSNPN, CDR2 SVGIG, per germline (reference sequence). The receptor comes from a woman aged 45-59 years with acute or convalescent COVID-19. This chain links TRBV30 with TRBJ2-3; TRBD1 matches 9 bases. What was sequenced was peripheral blood. The CDR3 DNA is TGTGCCTGGAAGCCCCAAGCGGACAGGGGTACAGATACGCAGTATTTT. This translates into CAWKPQADRGTDTQYF.